This record looks at one T cell receptor beta chain sequence and its context. It lacks a known antigen. No much larger clonotype is one base removed from it; base qualities were not supplied. Using multiplexed V- and J-gene primers, the immunoSEQ hsTCRB Kit amplified TCR-beta CDR3 regions from genomic DNA. Unique DNA barcodes were added in a second PCR, and the samples were pooled together with one negative control and one positive control. The pooled TCR-beta libraries were sequenced using a 150-cycle paired-end protocol on an Illumina MiSeq. In the original analysis: Adaptive Biotechnologies processed the raw sequencing data and produced a report containing normalized, annotated TCR-beta repertoires. T-cell density was computed as TCR-beta templates normalized to usable DNA, which was estimated by amplifying housekeeping genes. Richness counted unique rearrangements, and clonality was defined as 1 minus Pielou's evenness. Imported from immuneACCESS, the table was reduced by TCRdb to in-frame sequences with V and J called. These copies leave out some clones; in studies compared against another copy, an unresolved V gene accounts for under half, and the cause of the remainder is not known. The D gene and trimming were derived from the DNA, and the V and J assignments and clone size from that table. This sample has 8,500 to 10,000 clones in its table, and nearly 80% of those were observed once. The ten largest account for approximately 32% of the sample.

The data are from a study of T cells and copy number aberrations in small-cell lung cancer (dated by TCRdb to about 2021). In the study overall: Whole-exome sequencing of the same tumor regions was paired with TCR repertoire sequencing so that T cell metrics could be related to mutations and copy number aberrations. Tumor TCR data existed for roughly 16 patients, and under 15 patients had TCR data from both tumor tissue and normal tissue. The study at large found these results: All specimens consisted of formalin-fixed paraffin-embedded tissue, which is known to introduce sequencing artifacts. The study was limited by a small sample size because surgical resection is uncommon in small-cell lung cancer, and the findings require validation. Compared with adjacent lung tissue, tumors showed lower T-cell density, richness and clonality, although the density difference was not significant.

Donors were patients with limited-stage small-cell lung cancer who underwent surgical resection in Hangzhou, China, between 2008 and 2020. Every donor went straight to surgery with no preoperative chemotherapy or radiotherapy, and no donor was given immunotherapy either before or after surgery. In the sequenced cohort of 19 patients, every patient was either a smoker or a heavy second-hand smoker. Adjacent normal lung was taken at least 2 cm away from the tumor margin, and two pathologists confirmed by morphology that the adjacent normal lung was free of malignant cells. Multi-region TCR-beta sequencing of resected limited-stage small-cell lung cancers and of tumor-adjacent lung tissue was performed to characterize T cell repertoire heterogeneity. The AllPrep DNA/RNA FFPE Kit (Qiagen) was used to extract genomic DNA from FFPE tissue. The cysteine opens and the phenylalanine closes a CDR3 of 14 amino acids. Of all the DNA, just the CDR3 is kept, 42 bases in frame from base 1. Sequences MNHNY (CDR1) and SVGAGI (CDR2) are obtained from the germline V gene (reference sequence). Trimming at the junction amounts to 9 bases on V and 2 bases on J, and the germline ends lie 17 bases apart.

The source of this sequence is a man in his fifties or sixties with small cell lung cancer. This sequence uses TRBV6-6 and TRBJ2-7; a weak D assignment points to TRBD1 (5 bases agree). Material: normal tissue next to the tumor. The nucleotide sequence is given as TGTGCCAGAAGAGAACAGGAACCGGCCTACGAGCAGTACTTC. The encoded protein is CARREQEPAYEQYF.